The entry below describes one T cell receptor (beta chain). TCRdb keeps only in-frame clones here, not all; method: immunoSEQ multiplex PCR. The sample holds around 110,000 clones, about nine tenths seen once. These data belong to a study of blood T cell repertoires in COVID-19. V shed 1 base and J shed 7 bases, with 7 bases lying between them. The CDR3 has 12 amino acids. Germline CDR1 reads KGHSH; CDR2 reads LQKENI. The sequence was obtained from a human donor with active COVID-19. The donor label of this sample is uncertain. The sequenced sample was peripheral blood. The gene calls are TRBV18 and TRBJ1-1; D remains unclear. The CDR3 here is CASSPRAGEAFF. The CDR3 bases are TGTGCCAGCTCACCACGGGCCGGTGAAGCTTTCTTT.